Given below is one TCR beta chain in context. This record comes from a study of blood T cell repertoires in COVID-19. Looking at the study overall: Samples taken during acute and convalescent COVID-19 were collected in the United States, Italy and Spain. From T cells, B-cell-depleted T cells, or PBMCs came the material, which was cDNA or gDNA.

The CDR3 sequence is 11 residues long. Trimming took 2 bases from V and 12 from J, leaving 5 bases between them. Germline CDR1 MNHNS, CDR2 SASEGT. Authors' processing steps: Researchers report that nucleated cell counts were estimated from reference gene primer amplification. The repertoire was sequenced with immunoSEQ multiplex PCR; TCRdb's copy has only in-frame clones and lacks some. D and trimming were read from the DNA, whereas the V and J calls and clone size are those reported in that table. The table includes about 26,000 clones, 92% detected once. This sequence joins TRBV6-1 and TRBJ1-6, with D unclear. This receptor was identified in a human donor in a cohort sampled during active COVID-19. The material sequenced was peripheral blood. The CDR3 DNA is TGTGCCAGCAGTGAATCTATACCCCTCCACTTT. This translates into CASSESIPLHF.